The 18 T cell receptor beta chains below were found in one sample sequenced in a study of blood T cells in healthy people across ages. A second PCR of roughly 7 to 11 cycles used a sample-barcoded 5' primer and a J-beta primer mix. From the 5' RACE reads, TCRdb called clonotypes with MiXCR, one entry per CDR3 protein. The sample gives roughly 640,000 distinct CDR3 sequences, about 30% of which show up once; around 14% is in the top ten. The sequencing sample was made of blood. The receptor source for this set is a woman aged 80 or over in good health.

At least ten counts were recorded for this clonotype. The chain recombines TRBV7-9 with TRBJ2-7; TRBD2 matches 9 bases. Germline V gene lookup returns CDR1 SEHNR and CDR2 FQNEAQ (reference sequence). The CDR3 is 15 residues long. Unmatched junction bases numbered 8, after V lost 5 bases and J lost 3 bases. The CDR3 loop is CASSRRGAGGYEQYF. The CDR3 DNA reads TGTGCCAGCAGCCGCCGGGGAGCGGGGGGCTACGAGCAGTACTTC.

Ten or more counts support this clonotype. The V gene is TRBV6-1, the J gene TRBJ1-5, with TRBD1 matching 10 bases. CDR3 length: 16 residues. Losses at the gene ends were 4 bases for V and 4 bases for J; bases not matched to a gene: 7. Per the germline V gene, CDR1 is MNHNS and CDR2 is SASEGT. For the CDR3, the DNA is TGTGCCAGCAGTGCCCCGGGACAGGGGCGGAATCAGCCCCAGCATTTT. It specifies CASSAPGQGRNQPQHF.

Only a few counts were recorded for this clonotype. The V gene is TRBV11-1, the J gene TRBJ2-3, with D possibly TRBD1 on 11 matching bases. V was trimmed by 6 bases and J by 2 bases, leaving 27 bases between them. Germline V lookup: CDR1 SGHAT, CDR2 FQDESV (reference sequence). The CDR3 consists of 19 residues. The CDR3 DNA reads TGTGCCAGCAGTCCCGGACAGGGGGCAGGACTAGCGGTCACAGATACGCAGTATTTT. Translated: CASSPGQGAGLAVTDTQYF.

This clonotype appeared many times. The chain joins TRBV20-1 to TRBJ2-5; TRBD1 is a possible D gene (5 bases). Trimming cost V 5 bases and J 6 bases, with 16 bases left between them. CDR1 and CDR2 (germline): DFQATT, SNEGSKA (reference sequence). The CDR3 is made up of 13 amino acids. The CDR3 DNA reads TGCAGTGCTCTTACCTCCAGGGAAAAGACCCAGTACTTC. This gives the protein CSALTSREKTQYF.

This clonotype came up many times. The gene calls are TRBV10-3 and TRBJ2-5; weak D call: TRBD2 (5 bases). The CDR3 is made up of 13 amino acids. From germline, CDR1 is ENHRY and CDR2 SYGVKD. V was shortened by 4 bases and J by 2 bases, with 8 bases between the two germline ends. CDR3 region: CAISVRRQETQYF. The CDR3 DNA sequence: TGTGCCATCAGTGTTCGGAGGCAAGAGACCCAGTACTTC.

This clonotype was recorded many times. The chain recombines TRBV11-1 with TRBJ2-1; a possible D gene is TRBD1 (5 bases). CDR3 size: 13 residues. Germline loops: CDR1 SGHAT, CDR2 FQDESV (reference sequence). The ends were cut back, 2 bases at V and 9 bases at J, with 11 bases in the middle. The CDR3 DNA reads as TGTGCCAGCAGCTTATCAGGGTACGGTGAGCAGTTCTTC. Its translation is CASSLSGYGEQFF.

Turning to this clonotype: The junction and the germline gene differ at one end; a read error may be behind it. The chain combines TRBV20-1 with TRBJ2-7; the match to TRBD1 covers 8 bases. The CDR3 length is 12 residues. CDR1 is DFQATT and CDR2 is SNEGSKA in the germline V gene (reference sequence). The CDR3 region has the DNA TGCGGTGCTAGCATGTGGGACAGGGAGCAGTACTTC. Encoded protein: CGASMWDREQYF.

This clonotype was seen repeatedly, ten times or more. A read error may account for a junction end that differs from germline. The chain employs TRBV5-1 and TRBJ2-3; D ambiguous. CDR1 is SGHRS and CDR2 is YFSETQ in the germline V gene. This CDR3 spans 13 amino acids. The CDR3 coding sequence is TGCGCCAGTAGCTCTCTATCGGCCGTTACGCAGTATTTT. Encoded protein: CASSSLSAVTQYF.

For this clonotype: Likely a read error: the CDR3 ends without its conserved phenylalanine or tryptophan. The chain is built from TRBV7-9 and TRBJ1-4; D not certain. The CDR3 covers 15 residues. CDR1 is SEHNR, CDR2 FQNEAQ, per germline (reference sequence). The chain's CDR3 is CASSIATATNEKLFL. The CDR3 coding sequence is TGTGCCAGCAGCATAGCGACCGCAACTAATGAAAAACTGTTTTTA.

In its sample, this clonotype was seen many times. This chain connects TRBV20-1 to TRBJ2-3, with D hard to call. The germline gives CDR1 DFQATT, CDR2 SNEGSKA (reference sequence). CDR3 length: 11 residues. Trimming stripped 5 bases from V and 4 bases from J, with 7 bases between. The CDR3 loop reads CSARRSDTQYF. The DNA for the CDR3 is TGCAGTGCTCGGAGATCAGATACGCAGTATTTT.

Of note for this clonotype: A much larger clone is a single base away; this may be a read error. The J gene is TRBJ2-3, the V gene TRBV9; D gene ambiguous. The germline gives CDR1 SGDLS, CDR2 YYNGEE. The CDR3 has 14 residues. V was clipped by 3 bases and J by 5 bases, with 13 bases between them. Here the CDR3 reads CASSADPGLDTQYF. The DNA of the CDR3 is TGTGCCAGCAGCGCAGACCCGGGTTTAGATACGCAGTATTTT.

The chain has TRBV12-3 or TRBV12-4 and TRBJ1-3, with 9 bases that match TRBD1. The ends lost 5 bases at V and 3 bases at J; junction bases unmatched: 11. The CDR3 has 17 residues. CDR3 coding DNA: TGTGCCAGCAGTCCCTGGGACAGGGAATTGTATGGAAACACCATATATTTT. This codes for CASSPWDRELYGNTIYF.

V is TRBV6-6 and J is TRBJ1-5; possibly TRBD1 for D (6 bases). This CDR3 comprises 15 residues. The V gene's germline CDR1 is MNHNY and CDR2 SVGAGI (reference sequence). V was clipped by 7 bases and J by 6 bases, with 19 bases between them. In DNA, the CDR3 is TGTGCCAGCAACTCCGGGACAAGGGGAAGTCAGCCCCAGCATTTT. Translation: CASNSGTRGSQPQHF.

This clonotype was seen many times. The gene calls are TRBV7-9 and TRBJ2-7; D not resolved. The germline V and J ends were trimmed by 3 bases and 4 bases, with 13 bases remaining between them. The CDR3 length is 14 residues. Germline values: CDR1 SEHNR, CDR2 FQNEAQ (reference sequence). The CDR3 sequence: CASSFEWKEYEQYF. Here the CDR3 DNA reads TGTGCCAGCAGCTTCGAGTGGAAAGAATACGAGCAGTACTTC.

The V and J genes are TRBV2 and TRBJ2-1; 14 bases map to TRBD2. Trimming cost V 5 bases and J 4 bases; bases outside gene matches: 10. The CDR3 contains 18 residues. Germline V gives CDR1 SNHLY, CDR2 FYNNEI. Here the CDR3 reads CASSPYAGLAGGYNEQFF. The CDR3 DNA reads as TGTGCCAGCAGTCCCTACGCCGGACTAGCGGGGGGATACAATGAGCAGTTCTTC.

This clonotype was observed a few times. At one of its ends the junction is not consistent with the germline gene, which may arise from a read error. CDR3: CRARGDETQYF. The CDR3 bases are TGCAGGGCTAGGGGGGATGAGACCCAGTACTTC. The chain couples TRBV20-1 to TRBJ2-5, with D possibly being TRBD1 or TRBD2 (6 bases each). CDR3 length: 11 amino acids. Germline V gene data show CDR1 as DFQATT and CDR2 as SNEGSKA (reference sequence).

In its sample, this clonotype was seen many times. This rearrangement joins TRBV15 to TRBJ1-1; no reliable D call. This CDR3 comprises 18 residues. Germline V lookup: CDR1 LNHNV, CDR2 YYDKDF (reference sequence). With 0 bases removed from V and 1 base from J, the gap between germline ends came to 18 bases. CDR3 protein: CATSRDLLSGIQNTEAFF. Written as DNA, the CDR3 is TGTGCCACCAGCAGAGATTTACTATCAGGTATCCAGAACACTGAAGCTTTCTTT.

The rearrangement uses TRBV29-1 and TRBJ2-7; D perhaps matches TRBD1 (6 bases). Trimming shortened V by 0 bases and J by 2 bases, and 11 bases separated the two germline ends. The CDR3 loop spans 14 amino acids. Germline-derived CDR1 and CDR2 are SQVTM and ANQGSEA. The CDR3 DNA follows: TGCAGCGTTGAAGACACAGGGACAACCTACGAGCAGTACTTC. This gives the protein CSVEDTGTTYEQYF.